Listed below are T cell receptor beta chains from one sample, sequenced in a study of cytomegalovirus exposure and HLA in healthy donors. Generated by immunoSEQ multiplex PCR, the TCRdb table keeps only in-frame clones and is missing some. The table records around 150,000 clones, around three quarters of them present only once. What was sequenced was PBMCs. All receptors come from a woman between 35 and 50 years old in good health and CMV-seronegative. Both conserved end residues are part of each CDR3. The order of the fields is D gene, J gene, clone size, V gene, CDR3 DNA, CDR3 protein. A D gene is named only where the DNA matches it firmly. Some rows have no size entry. The others give once, few or many, or a class for an expanded clone.

>-|TRBJ1-1|-|TRBV10-3
TGTGCCATCAGTGAAGGGGGGGGTCGTGAAGCTTTCTTT
CAISEGGGREAFF
>TRBD2|TRBJ2-7|few|TRBV11-2
TGTGCCAGCACCCACACTAGCGGGAGTTCCTACGAGCAGTACTTC
CASTHTSGSSYEQYF
>TRBD2|TRBJ2-7|-|TRBV12-5
TGTGCTAGTGGTTTGGGTAGCGGGAGTTCCTACGAGCAGTACTTC
CASGLGSGSSYEQYF
>-|TRBJ1-5|-|TRBV9
TGTGCCAGCAGCCAGGCAGGGGGCAATCAGCCCCAGCATTTT
CASSQAGGNQPQHF
>TRBD1|TRBJ1-1|-|TRBV28
TGTGCCAGCACCTCACCCGGGAGCAGGGGGGCTGAAGCTTTCTTT
CASTSPGSRGAEAFF
>TRBD2|TRBJ2-3|-|TRBV30
TGTGCCTGGAGTCTGGCCTTCGGACTAGCGGGAGGGGAGGGTGCAGATACGCAGTATTTT
CAWSLAFGLAGGEGADTQYF
>-|TRBJ2-2|few|TRBV30
TGTGCCTGGAGTACAGGGGACTTCACCGGGGAGCTGTTTTTT
CAWSTGDFTGELFF
>TRBD1|TRBJ1-1|-|TRBV6-1
TGTGCCAGCAGTCGGACAGGGTACACTGAAGCTTTCTTT
CASSRTGYTEAFF
>TRBD2|TRBJ2-1|-|TRBV7-9
TGTGCCAGCAGCACTTTAGCGGGAGGCACCTCAAGCTCCTACAATGAGCAGTTCTTC
CASSTLAGGTSSSYNEQFF
>-|TRBJ1-2|-|TRBV6-1
TGTGCCAGCAGTTCAGGGACTGACTATGGCTACACCTTC
CASSSGTDYGYTF
>TRBD1|TRBJ2-7|-|TRBV7-9
TGTGCCAGCAGCCTCTCGGGACAGGGATCCTACGAGCAGTACTTC
CASSLSGQGSYEQYF
>TRBD1|TRBJ1-1|-|TRBV27
TGTGCCAGCAGTCCCCAGACAGGGAGGACTGAAGCTTTCTTT
CASSPQTGRTEAFF
>-|TRBJ2-3|once|TRBV30
TGTGCCTGGAGTGTTCTCACAGATACGCAGTATTTT
CAWSVLTDTQYF
>-|TRBJ1-4|-|TRBV5-5
TGTGCCAGCAGCTTGGACAGCACCCATGAAAAACTGTTTTTT
CASSLDSTHEKLFF
>TRBD1|TRBJ2-2|-|TRBV6-5
TGTGCCAGCAGTTACGGGGACAGGGTAGGGGGGGAGCTGTTTTTT
CASSYGDRVGGELFF
>-|TRBJ1-1|once|TRBV19
TGTGCCAGTAGTTCTGAGGGGGTGGTAGCTTTCTTT
CASSSEGVVAFF
>TRBD2|TRBJ2-2|-|TRBV27
TGTGCCAGCAGTTTACGCTCTAAGCTAGCGGGAGTCCCGAACACCGGGGAGCTGTTTTTT
CASSLRSKLAGVPNTGELFF
>-|TRBJ1-1|-|TRBV7-6
TGTGCCAGCAGCCCCCGTGTACCTGGGCAGGGGACGCCTAAAGCTTTCTTT
CASSPRVPGQGTPKAFF
>TRBD1|TRBJ2-3|-|TRBV5-4
TGTGCCAGCAGCTTGGAAGGACAGGGGACAGATACGCAGTATTTT
CASSLEGQGTDTQYF
>-|TRBJ2-1|-|TRBV15
TGTGCCACCAGCAGAGATCTTCCGAATGAGCAGTTCTTC
CATSRDLPNEQFF